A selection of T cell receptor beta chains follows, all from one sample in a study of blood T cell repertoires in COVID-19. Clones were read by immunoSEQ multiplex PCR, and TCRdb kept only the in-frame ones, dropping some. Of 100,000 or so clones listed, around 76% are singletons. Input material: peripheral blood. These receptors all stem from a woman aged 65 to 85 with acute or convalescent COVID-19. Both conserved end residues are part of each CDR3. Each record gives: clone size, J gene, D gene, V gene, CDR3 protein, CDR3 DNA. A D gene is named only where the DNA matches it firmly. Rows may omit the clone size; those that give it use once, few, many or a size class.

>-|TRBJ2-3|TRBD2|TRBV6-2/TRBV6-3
CASSYTLGSGGVADTQYF
TGTGCCAGCAGTTATACCCTTGGTAGCGGGGGGGTAGCAGATACGCAGTATTTT
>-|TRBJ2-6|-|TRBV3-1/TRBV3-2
CASSVYSGANVLTF
TGTGCCAGCAGCGTATACTCTGGGGCCAACGTCCTGACTTTC
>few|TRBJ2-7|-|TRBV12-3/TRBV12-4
CASSLHQGKQYF
TGTGCCAGCAGTCTCCATCAGGGGAAGCAGTACTTC
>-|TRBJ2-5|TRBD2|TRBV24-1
CATSGGSGGEETQYF
TGTGCCACCAGTGGAGGTAGCGGGGGTGAGGAGACCCAGTACTTC
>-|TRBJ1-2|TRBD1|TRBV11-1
CASSSQGNGAYGYTF
TGTGCCAGCAGCTCACAGGGGAACGGGGCCTATGGCTACACCTTC
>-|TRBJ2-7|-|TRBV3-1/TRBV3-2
CASSHRRSSYEQYF
TGTGCCAGCAGCCATCGACGGAGCTCCTACGAGCAGTACTTC
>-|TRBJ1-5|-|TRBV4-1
CASSQSIEQPQHF
TGCGCCAGCAGCCAGTCCATTGAGCAGCCCCAGCATTTT
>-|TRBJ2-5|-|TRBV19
CASRAGETQYF
TGTGCCAGCAGGGCTGGGGAGACCCAGTACTTC
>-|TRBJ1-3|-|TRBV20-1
CSASSSVGVSGNTIYF
TGCAGTGCTAGTTCCTCGGTCGGGGTTTCTGGAAACACCATATATTTT
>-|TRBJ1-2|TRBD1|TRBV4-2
CASSNRQGANYGYTF
TGTGCCAGCAGCAATCGACAGGGGGCTAACTATGGCTACACCTTC
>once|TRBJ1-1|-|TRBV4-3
CASSQGGRVNTEAFF
TGCGCCAGCAGCCAAGGGGGCAGGGTGAACACTGAAGCTTTCTTT
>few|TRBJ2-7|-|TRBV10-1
CASSETRGSEQYF
TGCGCCAGCAGTGAGACCCGAGGGTCCGAGCAGTACTTC
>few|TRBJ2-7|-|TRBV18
CASSLTAYEQYF
TGTGCCAGCTCATTAACAGCCTACGAGCAGTACTTC
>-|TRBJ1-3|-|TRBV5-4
CASSSTRKVSGNTIYF
TGTGCCAGCAGCTCGACAAGAAAAGTCTCTGGAAACACCATATATTTT
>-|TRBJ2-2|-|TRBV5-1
CASSLYSANTGELFF
TGCGCCAGCAGCTTGTATTCCGCGAACACCGGGGAGCTGTTTTTT
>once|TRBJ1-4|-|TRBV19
CASSNQQASGTNEKLFF
TGTGCCAGTAGTAATCAGCAAGCCTCGGGGACTAATGAAAAACTGTTTTTT
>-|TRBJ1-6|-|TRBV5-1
CASSFGRSGGANNSPLHF
TGCGCCAGCAGCTTTGGACGTAGCGGGGGCGCAAATAATTCACCCCTCCACTTT
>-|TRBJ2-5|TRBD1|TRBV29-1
CSAGGGQGPEETQYF
TGCAGCGCAGGAGGGGGACAGGGGCCCGAGGAGACCCAGTACTTC
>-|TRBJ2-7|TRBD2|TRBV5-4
CASGHPGTSAYEQYF
TGTGCCAGCGGTCATCCCGGGACTAGCGCCTACGAGCAGTACTTC
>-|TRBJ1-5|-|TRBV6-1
CASSEARVNSNQPQHF
TGTGCCAGCAGTGAAGCGAGGGTTAATAGCAATCAGCCCCAGCATTTT
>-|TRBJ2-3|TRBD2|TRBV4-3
CASSQAVAGRADTQYF
TGCGCCAGCAGCCAAGCGGTCGCAGGGAGGGCAGATACGCAGTATTTT
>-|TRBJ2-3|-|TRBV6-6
CASSPYQAGSTDTQYF
TGTGCCAGCTCCCCCTACCAGGCAGGGAGCACAGATACGCAGTATTTT
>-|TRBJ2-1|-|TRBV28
CASRDQRTSYNEQFF
TGTGCCAGCAGGGACCAGCGGACCTCCTACAATGAGCAGTTCTTC
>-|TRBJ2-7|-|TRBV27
CASSFSVGQSSYEQYF
TGTGCCAGCAGTTTCTCGGTGGGACAAAGCTCCTACGAGCAGTACTTC
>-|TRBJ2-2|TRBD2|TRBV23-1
CASSQRLAKDTGELFF
TGCGCCAGCAGTCAACGACTAGCGAAGGACACCGGGGAGCTGTTTTTT
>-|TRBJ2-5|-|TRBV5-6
CASSFLGGKAETQYF
TGTGCCAGCAGCTTTCTTGGAGGGAAGGCAGAGACCCAGTACTTC
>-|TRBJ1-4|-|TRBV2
CATGGGPRTNEKLFF
TGTGCCACCGGGGGGGGCCCCAGGACTAATGAAAAACTGTTTTTT
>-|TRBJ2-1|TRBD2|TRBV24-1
CATSDSGGSYNEQFF
TGTGCCACCAGTGATTCGGGGGGCTCCTACAATGAGCAGTTCTTC
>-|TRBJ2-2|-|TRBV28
CASSLTSRRELFF
TGTGCCAGCAGTTTGACTTCGCGCCGGGAGCTGTTTTTT
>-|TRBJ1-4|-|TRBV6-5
CASSGVGEKLFF
TGTGCCAGCAGCGGGGTGGGGGAAAAACTGTTTTTT
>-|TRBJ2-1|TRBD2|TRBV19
CASSAGLAGAYNEQFF
TGTGCCAGTAGTGCGGGACTAGCGGGGGCCTACAATGAGCAGTTCTTC
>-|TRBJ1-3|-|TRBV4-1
CASSQGADTIYF
TGCGCCAGCAGCCAGGGGGCTGACACCATATATTTT
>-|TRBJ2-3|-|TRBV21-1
CASSKETSGGASTDTQYF
TGTGCCAGCAGCAAAGAGACTAGCGGGGGTGCTAGCACAGATACGCAGTATTTT
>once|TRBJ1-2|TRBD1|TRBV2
CASSVLGQSYGYTF
TGTGCCAGCAGTGTTTTGGGACAGTCATACGGCTACACCTTC
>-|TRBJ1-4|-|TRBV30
CAWSVQSVSEKLFF
TGTGCCTGGAGTGTACAGAGTGTGAGTGAAAAACTGTTTTTT
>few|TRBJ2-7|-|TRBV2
CASTRAYEQYF
TGTGCCAGCACCCGGGCCTACGAGCAGTACTTC
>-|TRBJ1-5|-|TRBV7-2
CASSLGAGWQSNQPQHF
TGTGCCAGCAGCTTAGGTGCGGGGTGGCAAAGCAATCAGCCCCAGCATTTT
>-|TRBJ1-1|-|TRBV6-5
CASSYSGGRTEAFF
TGTGCCAGCAGTTACAGCGGGGGTCGGACTGAAGCTTTCTTT
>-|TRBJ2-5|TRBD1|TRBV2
CASPLGQVGEETQYF
TGTGCCAGCCCACTAGGACAGGTCGGCGAGGAGACCCAGTACTTC
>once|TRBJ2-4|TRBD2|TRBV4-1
CASSQAASGGVQAKNIQYF
TGCGCCAGCAGCCAAGCTGCTAGCGGGGGGGTCCAAGCCAAAAACATTCAGTACTTC
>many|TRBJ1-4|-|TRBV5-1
CASSPGGGPNEKLFF
TGCGCCAGCAGCCCCGGCGGGGGACCTAATGAAAAACTGTTTTTT
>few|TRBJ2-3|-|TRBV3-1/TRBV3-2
CASSLGGGRTDTQYF
TGTGCCAGCAGCCTGGGGGGGGGCAGGACAGATACGCAGTATTTT
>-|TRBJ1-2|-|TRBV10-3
CAISGWKMGRATSYGYTF
TGTGCCATCAGTGGTTGGAAGATGGGCAGGGCGACTTCCTATGGCTACACCTTC
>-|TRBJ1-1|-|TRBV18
CASSPRTGGGNTEAFF
TGTGCCAGCTCACCACGAACAGGTGGTGGGAACACTGAAGCTTTCTTT
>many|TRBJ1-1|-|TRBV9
CASSDRYDRNTEAFF
TGTGCCAGCAGCGACCGATACGACAGGAACACTGAAGCTTTCTTT
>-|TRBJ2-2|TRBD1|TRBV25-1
CASSVKGGWLAGELFF
TGTGCCAGCAGCGTCAAAGGGGGCTGGTTAGCCGGGGAGCTGTTTTTT
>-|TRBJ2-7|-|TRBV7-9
CASSPDSSYEQYF
TGTGCCAGCAGCCCGGACAGCTCCTACGAGCAGTACTTC